This T cell receptor beta chain was identified during a study of cytomegalovirus exposure and HLA in healthy donors (dated by TCRdb to the late 2010s). With regard to the full study: According to an earlier analysis of a few hundred of the donors, 150 million to 200 million T cells yielded some 120 million unique TCR beta sequences and approximately 280 Gb of sequence data. The number of typed donors differed by locus: roughly 629-640 for A, B, C, DRB1 and DQB1; some 540 for DQA1; some 610 for DPA1; and around 490 for DPB1. Donor age, sex, ethnicity and CMV serostatus were compiled alongside the repertoire data. The study aimed to test whether cataloging public T cell receptors could reveal signatures of past pathogen exposure. Across approximately 400 genotyped donors of the cohort, an average of about 240,000 unique TCR beta nucleotide sequences per donor were sequenced, and roughly 17% of those sequences were non-productive. The T cell repertoires of around 730 subjects were profiled by immunosequencing and related to cytomegalovirus serostatus. Five DR-DQ haplotypes were treated as single units for association and clustering because of strong linkage in the cohort. To predict cytomegalovirus infection status, the study brought together high-throughput TCR immunosequencing, statistical association of individual TCRs with disease status, and machine learning. In a later analysis, previously published TCR beta repertoires from several hundred donors were re-analyzed and high-resolution HLA genotyping was added so that TCR occurrence patterns could be studied. Genome-wide SNP genotypes for about 55% of the roughly 670 donors were used in a later genetic analysis, which treated that subset as a discovery cohort. All discovery cohort repertoires had been generated on a single sequencing platform. The genetic ancestry cluster associated with self-reported Caucasian donors included 65% to 90% of the 300 to 450 genotyped donors. In an earlier analysis of 587 of the donors, high-throughput TCR beta sequencing was used to judge whether each TCR beta V gene segment behaved as functional or pseudogenic. Class I and class II HLA loci were covered by the typing at four-digit resolution. A separate validation cohort of over 95 different subjects was used in addition to the 666-subject first cohort. Rather than drawing on any new phenotypic data, the later analysis identified candidate immune exposures from TCR beta sequences and the way those sequences occurred across donors. Roughly 300 gigabases of sequencing data and 91 million or so unique TCR sequences made up an early release that covered several hundred HLA-typed donors.

The germline V gene (reference sequence) provides CDR1 SEHNR and CDR2 FQNEAQ. The cysteine opens and the phenylalanine closes a CDR3 of 12 amino acids. Here the CDR3 DNA is all that survives: 36 bases in frame from base 1. The library was made by the immunoSEQ multiplex PCR assay. A mixture of 60 forward primers for TCR Vbeta segments and 13 reverse primers for TCR Jbeta segments was used in the multiplex PCR. Amplification of the CDR3 region of rearranged TCR beta genes was performed with a multiplex PCR assay on genomic DNA. The amplified TCR beta libraries were sequenced on the Illumina HiSeq System as 87-base-pair reads. The authors processed their data as follows. A later analysis tallied about 77 million unique TCR beta chains across the approximately 670 repertoires, and around 10 million of those chains were shared by two or more donors. Raw reads were error-corrected and collapsed into unique sequences with a nearest-neighbor algorithm that merged closely related sequences to remove PCR and sequencing errors. V, D and J gene segments were assigned by aligning CDR3 sequences to IMGT reference sequences. For a sequence to be retained, at least a six-nucleotide match to both a V gene segment and a J gene segment was required. A rearrangement was called productive if the CDR3 had no stop codons and remained in frame with V and J, and every other rearrangement was called non-productive. Following IMGT convention, CDR3 was defined as the stretch from the second conserved V-encoded cysteine up to the conserved J-encoded phenylalanine. The earlier analysis of about 620 of the donors excluded sequences that lacked an unambiguous match to a single V gene segment. In an earlier analysis of some 590 of the donors, a V segment was called functional when productive rearrangements were above 56.7%, and segregating when the standard deviation between donors exceeded 5%. A statistical classification framework was built for diagnosing cytomegalovirus status from the catalog of TCR beta chain sequences. In a later analysis, V and J genes were assigned by comparing TCR nucleotide sequences against IMGT/GENE-DB human TR gene sequences. A later analysis assigned CDR3 sequences and most-parsimonious VDJ recombination scenarios with the TCRdist pipeline. In a later analysis, each TCR beta chain was defined by its CDR3 amino acid sequence together with its V-gene family, and reads without a unique V-gene family were excluded. A later analysis removed several hundred highly shared, low-generation-probability nucleotide sequences to deal with suspected cross-contamination and a sequencing artifact. In a later analysis, a clonal expansion index for each public chain was calculated from normalized within-repertoire ranks of inferred template counts. Generation probabilities in a later analysis came from a VDJ recombination model fitted to out-of-frame rearrangements, and those results were checked against IGoR. In a later analysis, hypergeometric tests were used to score TCR-TCR, TCR-HLA and TCR-CMV co-occurrence, with a repertoire-size bias correction applied to TCR pairs. False discovery rates were estimated in a later analysis by permuting HLA or CMV assignments 20 times. In a later analysis, co-occurring TCRs were grouped using DBSCAN, with TCRdist sequence similarity added in when clustering inside HLA-allele-positive subsets. For co-occurrence clustering, repertoires with fewer than 30,000 or more than 120,000 public chains were excluded, along with 5 or 6 repertoires with anomalous nucleotide sharing. TCRdb's version of the immuneACCESS table is confined to in-frame rearrangements and falls short of the full clone set. An unresolved V gene accounts for under half of the shortfall where checked; the remainder is of unknown origin. V, J and clone size are those of that table, while D and trimming were read from the DNA. The sample table contains 95,000 to 110,000 clones; only one count was recorded for 77% of them. The ten largest clones capture 4.2% of the sample.

The cohort was made up of approximately 670 healthy bone marrow donors. Cohort members were all nominally healthy when sampled, although unrecorded immune exposures were likely present. The donor tested CMV seronegative and was one of the 352 seronegative cohort members. A peripheral blood sample was collected from each donor, and TCR beta sequencing was performed on peripheral blood mononuclear cells. Genomic DNA was extracted from the blood cell samples with the Qiagen DNeasy Blood Extraction Kit. Remarks on this clone: Its antigen is not yet known. No clone much larger than this one lies a single base away; base qualities are absent.

Broader findings and caveats from the paper: The authors suggested that the approach could potentially be extended to other disease states and immunological phenotypes. A later analysis reported that several top co-occurrence clusters appeared linked to parvovirus B19, influenza, CMV and Epstein-Barr virus. Compared with the roughly 700-donor mean, donors in an Asian-associated ancestry cluster had fewer N-insertions in productive TCRs, according to a later genetic analysis. In an earlier analysis of around 500 of the donors, most TCR beta V segments appeared in productive rearrangements about 87% or about 30% of the time, broadly matching IMGT annotations. A further reported finding was that TCR beta sequences accurately predicted the HLA-A and HLA-B alleles for most subjects in the first cohort. The study gave a list of 150 to 200 TCR beta chains associated with cytomegalovirus. A later analysis found that most CMV-associated TCR beta chains appeared HLA-restricted, with HLA associations seemingly driven largely by CMV exposure. Because the 87-base-pair reads could not distinguish some IMGT-functional V segments, including TRBV6-2 and TRBV6-3, those segments were excluded. The classifier was reported to diagnose cytomegalovirus status with high specificity and sensitivity in both the original cohort and the validation cohort. A cluster of highly shared sequence variants was judged likely to be a technical artifact of the sequencing pipeline. In a later analysis, HLA-associated TCR beta chains showed more clonal expansion and lower generation probabilities than non-associated chains that were equally common. The presence/absence analyses assumed that sequencing depth was roughly uniform across donors, and that assumption may not be true. Because counts were too low, more than 15 rarely observed V segments, including chromosome 9 orphons, were left out of the earlier analysis of approximately 500 of the donors. V-gene and J-gene trimming of TCR beta chains was associated with a missense DCLRE1C variant in a later genetic analysis, and the association was replicated in an independent cohort. In this cohort, only TCR beta chains were sequenced, and detectable features were limited by the absence of alpha or paired-chain data. Because some donors lacked HLA typing at each locus, the association tests relied only on the typed subset. When HLA alleles, especially DR and DQ, strongly co-occurred, TCR associations were difficult to assign to individual alleles. At a false discovery rate of 0.05, a later analysis linked fewer than 20,000 TCR beta sequences to specific HLA alleles. In vitro tests confirmed that a few of the cytomegalovirus-associated TCR beta chains recognize cytomegalovirus antigens. According to a later analysis, TCR association rates differed among HLA loci, with DRB1 alleles showing the most associated TCRs and HLA-C alleles showing the fewest. CMV serostatus was the only immune exposure information available for the cohort. Correlated functional status among segregating V segments might reflect linkage disequilibrium, but an unknown experimental factor could not be ruled out. While some public TCRs were present in many individuals, most TCR sequences turned up only very rarely across donors.

Sequences were obtained from PBMCs. This TCR derives from a male donor in good health and CMV-seronegative. This receptor chain uses TRBV7-9 and TRBJ2-5, with the D gene too uncertain to name. The J call may be mistaken, given a closer DNA end match to TRBJ2-7. This receptor has the CDR3 CASSPITYEQYF. In nucleotide form, the sequence is TGTGCCAGCAGCCCGATAACCTACGAGCAGTACTTC.